These T cell receptor beta chains were read from a single sample in a study of PD-L1 blockade in urothelial cancer. Sequenced by immunoSEQ multiplex PCR; TCRdb stores in-frame clones only, minus some. Of about 130,000 clones listed, approximately 84% are singletons. The material was PBMCs, obtained around atezolizumab (anti-PD-L1) treatment. The receptors stem from a middle-aged man with urothelial cancer. Both conserved end residues are trimmed from each CDR3.

TRBV15	TRBJ1-2	ATSRDGAQRYGYT
TRBV28	TRBJ2-2	ASTGTSGRAGPSGELF
TRBV5-1	TRBJ1-5	ASSLGTGRNQPQH
TRBV6-5	TRBJ2-7	ASSRTSGYEQY
TRBV21-1	TRBJ2-3	ASSYGGPRGHGTDTQY
TRBV7-9	TRBJ1-1	ASSLAVTTGMNTEAF
TRBV30	TRBJ1-5	AWSRGVSQPQH
TRBV7-2	TRBJ2-7	ASSQTSGTTYEQY
TRBV5-5	TRBJ1-6	ASSFEQARWSPLH
TRBV19	TRBJ2-1	ASKRRTIDYNEQF
TRBV6-5	TRBJ2-5	ASSYRRTAQKETQY
TRBV7-6	TRBJ2-7	ASSSLGEGVEQY
TRBV20-1	TRBJ1-2	SARSVYGYT
TRBV28	TRBJ1-6	ASSPGQGMYNSPLH
TRBV6-1	TRBJ2-7	ASSEYWDSSPHEQY
TRBV28	TRBJ1-2	ASSTGTAHRYT
TRBV29-1	TRBJ2-1	SVRREGSYNEQF
TRBV30	TRBJ1-6	ACPGTANLYNSPLH
TRBV6-1	TRBJ2-2	ASMGGLDTGELF
TRBV11-2	TRBJ2-7	ASSLVVGTPHEQY
TRBV4-1	TRBJ2-5	ASSLAGVRETQY
TRBV9	TRBJ1-1	ASTSGQGWAEAF
TRBV15	TRBJ2-3	ATSDRGDTQY
TRBV30	TRBJ2-7	AWSFGEPSYEQY
TRBV2	TRBJ2-7	ASSRTAYEQY
TRBV7-9	TRBJ2-1	ASSYMTGFDNEQF
TRBV9	TRBJ2-3	ASSVDGITDTQY
TRBV28	TRBJ1-4	ASSQGGINEKLF
TRBV7-2	TRBJ1-1	ASSPVGQVNTEAF
TRBV20-1	TRBJ2-7	SAPLSYEQY
TRBV28	TRBJ2-3	ASSYTWTDTQY
TRBV18	TRBJ2-7	ASSPKWLAGVIEQY
TRBV9	TRBJ2-5	ASSVGVRGPHETQY
TRBV5-1	TRBJ2-7	ASSVKSGTPLYEQY
TRBV28	TRBJ2-7	ASSTGSRREQY
TRBV25-1	TRBJ2-7	ASSEGTSGPYEQY
TRBV7-6	TRBJ2-1	ASSSGTSGRENEQF
TRBV7-8	TRBJ1-1	ASRNRGEFPEAF
TRBV2	TRBJ2-5	ARASGPLGTQY
TRBV18	TRBJ1-1	ASSPGGVDTEAF
TRBV30	TRBJ1-5	AWSPGLYSNQPQH
TRBV29-1	TRBJ1-3	SVRQTGNTIY
TRBV6-6	TRBJ2-5	ASRGLAVQETQY
TRBV19	TRBJ2-2	ASSIDLGGRPGGELF
TRBV6-6	TRBJ2-2	ASKRDLTGELF
TRBV9	TRBJ2-3	ASSVSPHTDTQY
TRBV7-9	TRBJ2-3	ASSLGTSITDTQY
TRBV15	TRBJ2-5	ATSRRPSGSGGETQY
TRBV4-1	TRBJ2-7	ASSQDRGDYEQY
TRBV6-1	TRBJ2-7	ASSDGTGPPYEQY
TRBV5-5	TRBJ2-5	ASSLEGQSQETQY
TRBV5-5	TRBJ2-5	ASSPEIRGQETQY
TRBV25-1	TRBJ2-7	ASSTGTVNPYEQY
TRBV19	TRBJ2-7	ASSIVAAERYEQY
TRBV7-9	TRBJ2-7	ASSLVGGYEQY